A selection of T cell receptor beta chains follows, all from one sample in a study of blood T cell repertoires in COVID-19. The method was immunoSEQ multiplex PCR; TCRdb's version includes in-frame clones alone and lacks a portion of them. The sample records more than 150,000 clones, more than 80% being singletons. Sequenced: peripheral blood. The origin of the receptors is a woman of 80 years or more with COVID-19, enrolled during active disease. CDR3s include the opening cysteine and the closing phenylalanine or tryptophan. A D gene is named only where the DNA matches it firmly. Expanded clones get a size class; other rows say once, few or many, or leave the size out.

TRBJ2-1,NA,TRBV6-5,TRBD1,TGTGCCAGCAGAGGACAGGGGGCCTACAATGAGCAGTTCTTC,CASRGQGAYNEQFF
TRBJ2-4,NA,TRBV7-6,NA,TGTGCCAGCAGCTTAGCCCTAGGAAACATTCAGTACTTC,CASSLALGNIQYF
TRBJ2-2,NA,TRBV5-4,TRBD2,TGTGCCAGCAGCTTGGAGGGGGGGAGCGGGAGGCCCGGGGAGCTGTTTTTT,CASSLEGGSGRPGELFF
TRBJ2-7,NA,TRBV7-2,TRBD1,TGTGCCAGCAGCGCCGGGACAGGGGCTTACGAGCAGTACTTC,CASSAGTGAYEQYF
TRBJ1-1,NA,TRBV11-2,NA,TGTGCCAGCAGCCGAGGATTTACTGAAGCTTTCTTT,CASSRGFTEAFF
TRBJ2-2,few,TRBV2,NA,TGTGCCAGCAGTGAAATGGGTGGGGCCAACACCGGGGAGCTGTTTTTT,CASSEMGGANTGELFF
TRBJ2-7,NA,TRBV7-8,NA,TGTGCCAGCAGCTTAGTGGAGGAAATCCACGAGCAGTACTTC,CASSLVEEIHEQYF
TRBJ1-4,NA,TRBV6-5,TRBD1,TGTGCCACCTCGGACAGGGGAGGCGGAAAACTGTTTTTT,CATSDRGGGKLFF
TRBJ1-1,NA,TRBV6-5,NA,TGTGCCAGCAGTTCTATTCTGAACACTGAAGCTTTCTTT,CASSSILNTEAFF
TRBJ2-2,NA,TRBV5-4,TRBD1,TGTGCCAGCAGCTCGGTTAGGACAGGGGACACCGGGGAGCTGTTTTTT,CASSSVRTGDTGELFF
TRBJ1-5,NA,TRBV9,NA,TGTGCCAGCAGCGTCGAGGGCGGGAGCAATCAGCCCCAGCATTTT,CASSVEGGSNQPQHF
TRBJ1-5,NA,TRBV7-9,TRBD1,TGTGCCAGCAGCCCGGGGACAGGGAATAGCAATCAGCCCCAGCATTTT,CASSPGTGNSNQPQHF
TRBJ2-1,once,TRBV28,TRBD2,TGTGCCACCCAATTCCCGCGACTAGCGGGGACTTACAATGAGCAGTTCTTC,CATQFPRLAGTYNEQFF
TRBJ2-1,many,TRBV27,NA,TGTGCCAGCAGTTTTGGACAGTCCAATGAGCAGTTCTTC,CASSFGQSNEQFF
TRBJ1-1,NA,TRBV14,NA,TGTGCCAGCAGCCCACAGGGAGGGGGTGAAGCTTTCTTT,CASSPQGGGEAFF
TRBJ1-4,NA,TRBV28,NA,TGTGCCAGCAGTTTTCCGGGGTTTAGTGAAAAACTGTTTTTT,CASSFPGFSEKLFF
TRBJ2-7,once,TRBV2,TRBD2,TGTGCCAGCCGAGGACTAGCCGCCTCCTACGAGCAGTACTTC,CASRGLAASYEQYF
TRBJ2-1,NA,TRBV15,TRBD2,TGTGCCACCAGTAAAGGGCGGGGGGGCCACTTCTTC,CATSKGRGGHFF